This T cell receptor (beta chain) stems from a study of CXCR3-negative and CXCR3-positive naive CD8 T cells. Note on this clonotype: Antigen: not known.

Libraries of TRB cDNA were made by 5' RACE and carried UMIs. With the 5' RACE reads reprocessed, TCRdb shows one record per CDR3 protein and no DNA. Recorded for this sample: under 150,000 distinct CDR3 sequences. Overall study results and limits: Partly lower CXCR3 expression followed cryopreservation, and most assays relied on fresh PBMCs. Relative to CXCR3-negative naive cells, CXCR3-positive naive cells had more hydrophobic TRB CDR3s. Memory cells showed distinct TRBV-TRBJ patterns, while the two naive subsets matched.

Germline V gene data show CDR1 as LNHNV and CDR2 as YYDKDF (reference sequence). The CDR3 is made up of 15 amino acids. Naive CD8+ T cells carried a CD45RO-CCR7+CD27+CD95- phenotype. The sequence came from a human donor in good health. Some clones in this sample may be carry-over from other donors' samples. Sequencing was performed on naive CXCR3+ CD8+ T cells from blood. The subset is: CD45RO-CCR7+CD27+CD95- naive CD8+ T cells expressing CXCR3 (TNR3+). The V call is TRBV15, the J call TRBJ1-2; TCRdb's D gene call, TRBD1, goes unchecked for lack of DNA. The CDR3 here is CATGTFRQGAWGYTF. The complete variable domain, with remaining parts taken from reference TRBV15 and TRBJ1-2, reads DAMVIQNPRYQVTQFGKPVTLSCSQTLNHNVMYWYQQKSSQAPKLLFHYYDKDFNNEADTPDNFQSRRPNTSFCFLDIRSPGLGDTAMYLCATGTFRQGAWGYTFGSGTRLTVV.